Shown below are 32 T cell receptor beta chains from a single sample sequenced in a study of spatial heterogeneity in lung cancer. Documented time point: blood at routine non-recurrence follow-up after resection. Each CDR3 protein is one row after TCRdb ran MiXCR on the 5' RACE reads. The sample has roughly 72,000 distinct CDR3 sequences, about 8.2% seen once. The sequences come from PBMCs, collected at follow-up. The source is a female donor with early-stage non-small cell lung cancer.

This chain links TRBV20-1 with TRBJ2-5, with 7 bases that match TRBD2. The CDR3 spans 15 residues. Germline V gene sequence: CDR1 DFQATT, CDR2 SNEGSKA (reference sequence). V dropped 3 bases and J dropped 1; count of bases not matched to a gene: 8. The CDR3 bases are TGCAGTGCTAGCCCGACTAGCCCCCGCCAAGAGACCCAGTACTTC. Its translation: CSASPTSPRQETQYF.

The CDR3 sequence: CASSGSSPPLFF. CDR3 DNA sequence: TGTGCCAGCAGTGGAAGTTCTCCCCCCCTGTTCTTC. The chain uses TRBV6-4 and TRBJ2-1; D is unresolved. Germline CDR1 is MRHNA and CDR2 is SNTAGT. The CDR3 contains 12 residues. Deletions cut 4 bases from V and 15 bases from J, with 16 bases between.

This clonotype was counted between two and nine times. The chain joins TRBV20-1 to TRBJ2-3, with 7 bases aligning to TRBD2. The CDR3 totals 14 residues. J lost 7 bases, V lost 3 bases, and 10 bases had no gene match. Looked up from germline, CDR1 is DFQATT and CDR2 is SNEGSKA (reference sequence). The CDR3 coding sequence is TGCAGTGCTAGCGCTAAGCCTAGCGGCTATACGCAGTATTTT. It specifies CSASAKPSGYTQYF.

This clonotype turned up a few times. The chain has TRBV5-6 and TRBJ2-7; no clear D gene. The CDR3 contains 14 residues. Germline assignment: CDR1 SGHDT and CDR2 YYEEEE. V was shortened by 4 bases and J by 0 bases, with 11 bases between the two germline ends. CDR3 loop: CASSPELYSYEQYF. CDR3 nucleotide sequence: TGTGCCAGCAGCCCGGAACTCTACTCCTACGAGCAGTACTTC.

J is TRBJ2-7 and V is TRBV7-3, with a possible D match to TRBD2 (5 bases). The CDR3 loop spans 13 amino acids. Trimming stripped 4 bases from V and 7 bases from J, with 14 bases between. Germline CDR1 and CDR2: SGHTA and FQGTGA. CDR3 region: CASSSHLPGEQYF. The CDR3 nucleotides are TGTGCCAGCAGCTCCCACTTGCCGGGGGAGCAGTACTTC. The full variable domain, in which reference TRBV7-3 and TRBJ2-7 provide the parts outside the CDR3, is GAGVSQTPSNKVTEKGKYVELRCDPISGHTALYWYRQSLGQGPEFLIYFQGTGAADDSGLPNDRFFAVRPEGSVSTLKIQRTERGDSAVYLCASSSHLPGEQYFGPGTRLTVT.

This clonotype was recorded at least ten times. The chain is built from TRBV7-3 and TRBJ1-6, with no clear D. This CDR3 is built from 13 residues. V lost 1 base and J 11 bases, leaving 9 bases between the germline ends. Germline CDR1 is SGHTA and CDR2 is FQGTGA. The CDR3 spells CASSLNAYAPLHF. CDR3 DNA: TGTGCCAGCAGCTTAAACGCCTATGCACCCCTCCACTTT.

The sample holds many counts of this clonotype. The CDR3 sequence: CASSTGQKDDEQYF. CDR3 nucleotides: TGCGCCAGCAGCACTGGACAGAAGGACGACGAGCAGTACTTC. The rearrangement joins TRBV5-1 to TRBJ2-7; the D gene is possibly TRBD1 (6 bases). V shed 4 bases and J shed 5 bases, with 16 bases lying between them. CDR1 and CDR2 (germline): SGHRS, YFSETQ. This CDR3 has 14 amino acids.

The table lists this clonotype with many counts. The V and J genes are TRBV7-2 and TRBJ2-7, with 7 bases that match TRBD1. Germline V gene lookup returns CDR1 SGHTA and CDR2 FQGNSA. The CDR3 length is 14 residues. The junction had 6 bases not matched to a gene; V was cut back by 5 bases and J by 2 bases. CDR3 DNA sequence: TGTGCCAGCAGCGCGCGACAGGGTCCCTACGAGCAGTACTTC. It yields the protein CASSARQGPYEQYF.

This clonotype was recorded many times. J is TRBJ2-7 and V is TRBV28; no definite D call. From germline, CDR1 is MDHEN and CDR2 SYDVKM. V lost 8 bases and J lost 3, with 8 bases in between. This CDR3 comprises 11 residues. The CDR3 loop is CASQQIYEQYF. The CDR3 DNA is TGTGCCAGCCAACAGATCTACGAGCAGTACTTC.

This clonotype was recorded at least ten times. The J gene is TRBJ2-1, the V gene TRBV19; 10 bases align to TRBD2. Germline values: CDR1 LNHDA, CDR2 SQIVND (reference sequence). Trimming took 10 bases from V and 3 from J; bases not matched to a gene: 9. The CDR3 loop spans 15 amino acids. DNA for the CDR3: TGTGCCACCGGGAAGCGGGAGGGGTACTACAATGAGCAGTTCTTC. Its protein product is CATGKREGYYNEQFF.

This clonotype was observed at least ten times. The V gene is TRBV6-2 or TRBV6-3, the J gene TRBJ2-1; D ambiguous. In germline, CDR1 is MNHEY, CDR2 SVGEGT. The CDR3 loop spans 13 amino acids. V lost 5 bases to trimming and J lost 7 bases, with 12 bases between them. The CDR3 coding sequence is TGTGCCAGCAGTCCTTTATCGGAGAATGAGCAGTTCTTC. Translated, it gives CASSPLSENEQFF.

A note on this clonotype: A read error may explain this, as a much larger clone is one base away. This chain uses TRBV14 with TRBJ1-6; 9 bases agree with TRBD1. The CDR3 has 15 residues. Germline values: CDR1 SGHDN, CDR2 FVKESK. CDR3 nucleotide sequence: TGTGCCAACAGCCGAGGGACAGGGCAGAATTCACCCCTCCACTTT. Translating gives CANSRGTGQNSPLHF.

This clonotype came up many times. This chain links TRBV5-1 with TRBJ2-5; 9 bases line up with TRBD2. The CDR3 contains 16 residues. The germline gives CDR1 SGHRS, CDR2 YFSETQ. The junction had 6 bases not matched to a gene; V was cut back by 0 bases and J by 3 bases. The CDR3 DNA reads TGCGCCAGCAGCTTGGGTAGCGGGAGAGTCGAAGAGACCCAGTACTTC. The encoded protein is CASSLGSGRVEETQYF.

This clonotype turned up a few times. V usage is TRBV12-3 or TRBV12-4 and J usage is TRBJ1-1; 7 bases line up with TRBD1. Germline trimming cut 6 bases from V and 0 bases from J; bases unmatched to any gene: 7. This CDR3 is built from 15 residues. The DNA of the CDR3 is TGTGCCAGCAGGCCCCCGACAGGGCTGAACACTGAAGCTTTCTTT. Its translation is CASRPPTGLNTEAFF.

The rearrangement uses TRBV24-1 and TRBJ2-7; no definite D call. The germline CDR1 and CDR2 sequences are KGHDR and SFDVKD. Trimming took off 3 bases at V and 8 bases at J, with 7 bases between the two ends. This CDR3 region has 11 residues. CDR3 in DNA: TGTGCCACCAGTGATCCTTATAAGCAGTACTTC. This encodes CATSDPYKQYF.

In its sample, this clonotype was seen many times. CDR3 region: CASSGGRRANVLTF. CDR3 in DNA: TGTGCCAGCAGCGGCGGCCGAAGGGCCAACGTCCTGACTTTC. This chain links TRBV27 with TRBJ2-6; D call uncertain. The CDR3 runs to 14 residues. V was clipped by 6 bases and J by 5 bases, with 11 bases between them. CDR1 and CDR2 (germline): MNHEY, SMNVEV (reference sequence).

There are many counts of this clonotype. For the CDR3, the DNA is TGCGCCAGCTTCGGACACACTGAAGCTTTCTTT. The encoded protein is CASFGHTEAFF. The chain is built from TRBV5-1 and TRBJ1-1; D remains ambiguous. The CDR3 length is 11 residues. Germline loops: CDR1 SGHRS, CDR2 YFSETQ. Between the trimmed V and J ends, which lost 7 bases and 3 bases, there was a span of 7 bases.

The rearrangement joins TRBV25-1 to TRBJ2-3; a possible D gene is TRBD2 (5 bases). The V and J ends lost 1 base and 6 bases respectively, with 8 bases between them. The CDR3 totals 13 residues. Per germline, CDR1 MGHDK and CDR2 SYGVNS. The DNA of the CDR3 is TGTGCCAGCAGTGAATGGGAGAGCGATACGCAGTATTTT. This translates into CASSEWESDTQYF.

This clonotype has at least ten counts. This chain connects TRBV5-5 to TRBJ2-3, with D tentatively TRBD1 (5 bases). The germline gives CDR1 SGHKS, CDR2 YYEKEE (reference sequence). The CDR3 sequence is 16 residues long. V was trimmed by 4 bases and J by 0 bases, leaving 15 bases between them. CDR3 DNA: TGTGCCAGCAGCCCTGACCCCAGGGCGAGCACAGATACGCAGTATTTT. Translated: CASSPDPRASTDTQYF.

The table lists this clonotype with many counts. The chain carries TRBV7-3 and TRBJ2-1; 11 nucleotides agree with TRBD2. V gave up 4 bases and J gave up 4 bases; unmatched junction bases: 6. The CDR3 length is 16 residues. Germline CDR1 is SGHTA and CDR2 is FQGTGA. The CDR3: CASSSGGTSGYNEQFF. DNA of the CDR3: TGTGCCAGCAGCTCAGGCGGGACTAGCGGATACAATGAGCAGTTCTTC.

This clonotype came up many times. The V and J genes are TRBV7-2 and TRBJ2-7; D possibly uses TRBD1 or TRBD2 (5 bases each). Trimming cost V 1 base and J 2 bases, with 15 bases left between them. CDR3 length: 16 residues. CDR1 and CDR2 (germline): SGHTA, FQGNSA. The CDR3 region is CASSLGFGDGTYEQYF. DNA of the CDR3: TGTGCCAGCAGCTTAGGGTTTGGGGACGGAACCTACGAGCAGTACTTC.

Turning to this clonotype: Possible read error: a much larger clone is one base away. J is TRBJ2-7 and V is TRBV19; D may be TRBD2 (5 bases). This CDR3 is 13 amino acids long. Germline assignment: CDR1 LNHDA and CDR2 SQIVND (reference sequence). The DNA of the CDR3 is TGTGCCAGTAGTGCGGGCCTATCCTACGGGCAGTACTTC. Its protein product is CASSAGLSYGQYF.

CDR3 loop: CSARDGTGSGELFF. Written as DNA, the CDR3 is TGCAGTGCTAGAGATGGGACGGGGTCCGGGGAGCTGTTTTTT. The chain links TRBV20-1 to TRBJ2-2; D is perhaps TRBD1 or TRBD2 (5 bases each). This CDR3 has 14 amino acids. V shed 0 bases and J shed 6 bases, with 11 bases lying between them. CDR1 is DFQATT, CDR2 SNEGSKA, per germline (reference sequence).

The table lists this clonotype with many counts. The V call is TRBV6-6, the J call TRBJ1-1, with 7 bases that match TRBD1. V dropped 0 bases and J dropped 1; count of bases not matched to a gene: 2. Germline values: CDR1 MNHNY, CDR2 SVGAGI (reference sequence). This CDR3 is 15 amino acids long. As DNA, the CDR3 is TGTGCCAGCAGTTACTCGGGACAGCAGAACACTGAAGCTTTCTTT. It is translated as CASSYSGQQNTEAFF.

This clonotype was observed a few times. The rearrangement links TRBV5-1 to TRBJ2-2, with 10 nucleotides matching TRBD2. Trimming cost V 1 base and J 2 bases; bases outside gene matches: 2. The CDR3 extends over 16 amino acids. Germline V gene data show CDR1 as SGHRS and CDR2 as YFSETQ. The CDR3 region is CASSLRTSGNTGELFF. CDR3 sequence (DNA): TGCGCCAGCAGCTTGCGGACTAGCGGTAACACCGGGGAGCTGTTTTTT.

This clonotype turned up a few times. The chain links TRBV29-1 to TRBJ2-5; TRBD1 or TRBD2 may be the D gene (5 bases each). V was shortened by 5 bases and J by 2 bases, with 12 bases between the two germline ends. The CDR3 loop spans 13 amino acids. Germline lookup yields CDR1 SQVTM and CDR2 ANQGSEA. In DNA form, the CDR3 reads TGCAGCGTTCCCCAGGGCGGGCAAGAGACCCAGTACTTC. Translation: CSVPQGGQETQYF.

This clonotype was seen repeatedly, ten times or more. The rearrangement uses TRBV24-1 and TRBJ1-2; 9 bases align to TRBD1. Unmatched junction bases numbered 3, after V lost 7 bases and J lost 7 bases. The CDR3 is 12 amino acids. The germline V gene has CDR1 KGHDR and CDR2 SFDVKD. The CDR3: CATRQGAGGYTF. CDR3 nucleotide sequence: TGTGCCACCAGACAGGGGGCAGGTGGCTACACCTTC.

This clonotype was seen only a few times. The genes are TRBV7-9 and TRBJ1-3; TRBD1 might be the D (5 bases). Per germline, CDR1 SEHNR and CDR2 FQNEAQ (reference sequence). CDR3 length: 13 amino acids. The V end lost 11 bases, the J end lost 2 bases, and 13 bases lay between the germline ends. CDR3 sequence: CAGPGSAGNTIYF. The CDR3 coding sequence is TGTGCCGGCCCAGGGAGCGCTGGAAACACCATATATTTT. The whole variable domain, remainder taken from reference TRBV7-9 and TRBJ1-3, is DTGVSQNPRHKITKRGQNVTFRCDPISEHNRLYWYRQTLGQGPEFLTYFQNEAQLEKSRLLSDRFSAERPKGSFSTLEIQRTEQGDSAMYLCAGPGSAGNTIYFGEGSWLTVV.

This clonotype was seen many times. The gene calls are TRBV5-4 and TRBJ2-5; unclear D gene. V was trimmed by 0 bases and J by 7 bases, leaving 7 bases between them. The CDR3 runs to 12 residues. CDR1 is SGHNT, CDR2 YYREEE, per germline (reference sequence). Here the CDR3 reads CASSLEESTQYF. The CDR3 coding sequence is TGTGCCAGCAGCTTGGAAGAATCGACCCAGTACTTC.

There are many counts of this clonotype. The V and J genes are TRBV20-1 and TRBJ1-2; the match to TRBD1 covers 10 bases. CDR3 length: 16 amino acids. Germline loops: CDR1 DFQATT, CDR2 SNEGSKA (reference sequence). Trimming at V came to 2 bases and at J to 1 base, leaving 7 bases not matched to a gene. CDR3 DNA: TGCAGTGCTAGAACCGGACAGGGGGTGGGTAACTATGGCTACACCTTC. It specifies CSARTGQGVGNYGYTF.

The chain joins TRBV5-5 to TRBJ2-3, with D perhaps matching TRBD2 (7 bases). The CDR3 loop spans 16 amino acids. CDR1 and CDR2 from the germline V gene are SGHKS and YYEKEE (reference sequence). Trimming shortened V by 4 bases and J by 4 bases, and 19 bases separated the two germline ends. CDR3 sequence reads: CASSLGAAGLADTQYF. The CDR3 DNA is TGTGCCAGCAGCCTGGGGGCAGCGGGACTTGCAGATACGCAGTATTTT.

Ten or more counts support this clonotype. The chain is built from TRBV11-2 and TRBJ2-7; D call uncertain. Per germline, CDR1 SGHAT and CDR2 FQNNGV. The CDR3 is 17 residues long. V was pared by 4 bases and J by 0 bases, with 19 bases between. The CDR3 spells CASSSAQGSLSSYEQYF. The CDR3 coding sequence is TGTGCCAGCAGCTCCGCGCAAGGCTCCCTGAGCTCCTACGAGCAGTACTTC.